This entry lists 2 T cell receptor beta chains sequenced from one sample in a study of OX40 agonist ivuxolimab in advanced cancers. TCRdb's table, derived via immunoSEQ multiplex PCR, lists solely in-frame clones and lacks some. The sample holds 73,000 or so clones, roughly nine tenths seen once. The input for sequencing was CD4+ or CD8+ T cells sorted from blood, taken in a trial of the OX40 agonist ivuxolimab. These receptors all stem from an adult with an advanced solid tumor such as melanoma, head and neck, liver or kidney cancer.

The chain links TRBV15 to TRBJ2-3, with TRBD1 matching over 9 bases. Germline loops: CDR1 LNHNV, CDR2 YYDKDF (reference sequence). The CDR3 runs to 15 residues. The ends lost 7 bases at V and 4 bases at J; junction bases unmatched: 9. The DNA of the CDR3 is TGTGCCACCAAAACTTGGGACAGGGTTCCAGATACGCAGTATTTT. Its translation is CATKTWDRVPDTQYF. Complete variable domain (other parts from reference TRBV15 and TRBJ2-3): DAMVIQNPRYQVTQFGKPVTLSCSQTLNHNVMYWYQQKSSQAPKLLFHYYDKDFNNEADTPDNFQSRRPNTSFCFLDIRSPGLGDTAMYLCATKTWDRVPDTQYFGPGTRLTVL.

This chain links TRBV7-9 with TRBJ2-3; D gene uncertain. With 5 bases removed from V and 4 bases from J, the gap between germline ends came to 19 bases. The CDR3 sequence is 16 residues long. CDR1 is SEHNR and CDR2 is FQNEAQ in the germline V gene (reference sequence). The CDR3 coding sequence is TGTGCCAGCAGCCTCCCGCCCGCGGTCAGTCCAGATACGCAGTATTTT. It encodes CASSLPPAVSPDTQYF.